One and the same sample provided the 24 T cell receptor beta chains below, sequenced in a study of T-cell memory formation after mild COVID-19. A single record per CDR3 protein comes from TCRdb applying MiXCR to the 5' RACE reads. The data show roughly 180,000 distinct CDR3 sequences, under 14% seen once. Sequencing used PBMCs or a T cell subset sorted from them (not recorded which). The receptor set was obtained from a young man who had mild COVID-19 (a few samples of this study predate the infection). Cell type and time point are not known.

Only a few counts were recorded for this clonotype. The gene calls are TRBV7-8 and TRBJ2-1; 8 bases fit TRBD2. This CDR3 contains 16 residues. The junction had 10 bases not matched to a gene; V was cut back by 3 bases and J by 6 bases. In germline, CDR1 is SGHVS, CDR2 FQNEAQ. CDR3 region: CASSLILAGGINEQFF. The CDR3 DNA sequence: TGTGCCAGCAGCTTGATCCTAGCGGGCGGTATCAATGAGCAGTTCTTC.

This clonotype showed up just a few times. This chain links TRBV28 with TRBJ2-4; D is ambiguous. CDR3 length: 15 residues. Germline V gene lookup returns CDR1 MDHEN and CDR2 SYDVKM. V lost 4 bases to trimming and J lost 2 bases, with 12 bases between them. CDR3 DNA sequence: TGTGCCAGCAGTTCAATGACCGGGCCCAAAAACATTCAGTACTTC. As protein: CASSSMTGPKNIQYF.

V is TRBV20-1 and J is TRBJ2-7; D tentatively fits TRBD1 or TRBD2 (5 bases each). Per the germline V gene, CDR1 is DFQATT and CDR2 is SNEGSKA (reference sequence). Trimming removed 2 bases from V and 6 bases from J, with 17 bases in between. The CDR3 covers 14 residues. The CDR3 reads CSARSGGEVFEQYV. The CDR3 DNA reads as TGCAGTGCTAGAAGTGGGGGTGAAGTTTTCGAGCAGTACGTC.

This chain links TRBV5-6 with TRBJ1-2, with 7 bases matching TRBD1. CDR3 length: 15 amino acids. J gave up 2 bases and V 4 bases, and 8 bases lay outside the gene matches. Germline V CDR1 and CDR2: SGHDT, YYEEEE. The CDR3 reads CASSPGQAANYGYTF. The CDR3 DNA sequence: TGTGCCAGCAGCCCTGGACAGGCGGCGAACTATGGCTACACCTTC.

This clonotype was detected many times. The chain joins TRBV5-4 to TRBJ2-1; D is unresolved. CDR3 length: 16 amino acids. In germline, CDR1 is SGHNT, CDR2 YYREEE (reference sequence). V lost 0 bases to trimming and J lost 5 bases, with 15 bases between them. CDR3 sequence reads: CASSLGGFRGDNEQFF. In DNA form, the CDR3 reads TGTGCCAGCAGCTTGGGGGGATTTCGCGGAGACAATGAGCAGTTCTTC.

The genes are TRBV5-1 and TRBJ2-7; D is possibly TRBD1 or TRBD2 (5 bases each). Per germline, CDR1 SGHRS and CDR2 YFSETQ. V lost 0 bases, J lost 5 bases, and 21 bases lay in between. The CDR3 spans 17 residues. The CDR3 here is CASSLGVTGTWTNEQYF. The CDR3 nucleotides are TGCGCCAGCAGCTTGGGGGTGACCGGGACCTGGACCAACGAGCAGTACTTC.

This clonotype was seen a few times. The chain is built from TRBV7-2 and TRBJ1-6, with a weak D call TRBD1 (6 bases). The CDR3 is 15 residues long. CDR1 and CDR2 from the germline V gene are SGHTA and FQGNSA. V was pared by 5 bases and J by 5 bases, with 13 bases between. CDR3 in amino acids: CASSTRGGDNSPLHF. The CDR3 bases are TGTGCCAGCAGCACCAGGGGAGGTGATAATTCACCCCTCCACTTT.

This clonotype occurred a few times. J is TRBJ1-3 and V is TRBV3-1; no clear D. V was pared by 4 bases and J by 2 bases, with 9 bases between. The CDR3 consists of 14 residues. The germline V gene has CDR1 LGHDT and CDR2 YNNKEL (reference sequence). The CDR3 nucleotides are TGTGCCAGCAGCCTTGGATTAGCTGGAAACACCATATATTTT. It codes for CASSLGLAGNTIYF.

The chain uses TRBV7-8 and TRBJ2-7; D is perhaps TRBD2 (5 bases). Trimming stripped 1 base from V and 3 bases from J, with 10 bases between. The CDR3 has 14 residues. Germline V lookup: CDR1 SGHVS, CDR2 FQNEAQ. The CDR3 coding sequence is TGTGCCAGCAGCTTAGGGGCCGGGGACTACGAGCAGTACGTC. Its translation is CASSLGAGDYEQYV.

The chain is built from TRBV4-1 and TRBJ2-1; weak D call: TRBD1 (6 bases). V lost 0 bases, J lost 2 bases, and 8 bases lay in between. This CDR3 spans 15 amino acids. The germline CDR1 and CDR2 sequences are MGHRA and YSYEKL. This CDR3 is CASSQDQGTYNEQFF. Written as DNA, the CDR3 is TGCGCCAGCAGCCAAGATCAGGGGACCTACAATGAGCAGTTCTTC.

V usage is TRBV7-8 and J usage is TRBJ2-1, with a weak D call TRBD1 (5 bases). CDR3 length equals 15 residues. V gave up 2 bases and J gave up 3 bases, with 11 bases separating them. In germline, CDR1 is SGHVS, CDR2 FQNEAQ. The CDR3 loop reads CASSLWTWLYNEQFF. CDR3 bases: TGTGCCAGCAGCTTATGGACATGGCTCTACAATGAGCAGTTCTTC. Full variable domain (missing parts from reference TRBV7-8 and TRBJ2-1): GAGVSQSPRYKVAKRGQDVALRCDPISGHVSLFWYQQALGQGPEFLTYFQNEAQLDKSGLPSDRFFAERPEGSVSTLKIQRTQQEDSAVYLCASSLWTWLYNEQFFGPGTRLTVL.

J is TRBJ2-3 and V is TRBV12-3 or TRBV12-4; the match to TRBD2 covers 7 bases. Trimming took 6 bases from V and 4 from J; bases not matched to a gene: 7. The CDR3 has 14 residues. The CDR3 sequence is CASSPSGAADTQYF. CDR3 nucleotide sequence: TGTGCCAGCAGCCCAAGCGGGGCGGCAGATACGCAGTATTTT.

The rearrangement links TRBV6-2 or TRBV6-3 to TRBJ2-2; D is possibly TRBD1 or TRBD2 (5 bases each). Looked up from germline, CDR1 is MNHEY and CDR2 is SVGEGT. V was clipped by 7 bases and J by 5 bases, with 20 bases between them. The CDR3 has 16 residues. The CDR3 region has the DNA TGTGCCAGCAAGGGGACGGGATGGGCGCGGACCGGGGAGCTGTTTTTT. Protein sequence: CASKGTGWARTGELFF.

This clonotype was seen a handful of times. The chain has TRBV18 and TRBJ2-6, with a possible D match to TRBD1 (6 bases). The CDR3 is made up of 18 amino acids. Germline V lookup: CDR1 KGHSH, CDR2 LQKENI. Deletions cut 3 bases from V and 1 base from J, with 16 bases between. The CDR3 nucleotides are TGTGCCAGCTCACCGCCTGGGACATACGTATCTGGGGCCAACGTCCTGACTTTC. Encoded protein: CASSPPGTYVSGANVLTF. Combining the CDR3 with reference TRBV18 and TRBJ2-6 gives the whole variable domain NAGVMQNPRHLVRRRGQEARLRCSPMKGHSHVYWYRQLPEEGLKFMVYLQKENIIDESGMPKERFSAEFPKEGPSILRIQQVVRGDSAAYFCASSPPGTYVSGANVLTFGAGSRLTVL.

The CDR3 coding sequence is TGTGCTAGTGGTTTGGGTAGGACCGGGGAGCTGTTTTTT. This gives the protein CASGLGRTGELFF. The chain recombines TRBV12-5 with TRBJ2-2; D remains unclear. This CDR3 region has 13 residues. The V end was cut by 1 base, the J end by 5 bases, with 5 bases between. Germline CDR1 and CDR2: LGHNT and FRNRAP.

In its sample, this clonotype was seen a few times. The chain combines TRBV18 with TRBJ2-3; a possible D gene is TRBD2 (6 bases). Trimming shortened V by 0 bases and J by 8 bases, and 12 bases separated the two germline ends. The germline V gene encodes CDR1 KGHSH and CDR2 LQKENI. CDR3 length equals 14 residues. Written as DNA, the CDR3 is TGTGCCAGCTCACCACCACTAGCAGGAGGTACGCAGTATTTT. As protein: CASSPPLAGGTQYF.

This chain joins TRBV3-1 and TRBJ2-5; D may be TRBD1 or TRBD2 (5 bases each). CDR3 length: 15 residues. CDR1 LGHDT and CDR2 YNNKEL come from the germline V gene (reference sequence). Trimming removed 0 bases from V and 2 bases from J, with 10 bases in between. CDR3 coding DNA: TGTGCCAGCAGCCAAGATACGGGACGGCAAGAGACCCAGTACTTC. Residues: CASSQDTGRQETQYF.

The chain uses TRBV20-1 and TRBJ2-1; TRBD2 might be the D (5 bases). The CDR3 loop spans 14 amino acids. V was pared by 1 base and J by 5 bases, with 12 bases between. Germline V CDR1 and CDR2: DFQATT, SNEGSKA (reference sequence). The CDR3 here is CSARVSDSNNEQFF. CDR3 DNA sequence: TGCAGTGCTAGAGTCTCGGACTCTAACAATGAGCAGTTCTTC.

In this sample, this clonotype turned up many times. V and J are TRBV28 and TRBJ2-7; a possible D gene is TRBD2 (6 bases). Germline CDR1 reads MDHEN; CDR2 reads SYDVKM. Trimming took off 5 bases at V and 0 bases at J, with 11 bases between the two ends. There are 14 residues in the CDR3. The CDR3 DNA sequence: TGTGCCAGCAGTCCGGAGACTAGCTCCTACGAGCAGTACGTC. Its protein product is CASSPETSSYEQYV.

This clonotype was counted a few times. V and J are TRBV7-2 and TRBJ1-2; 12 bases match TRBD1. The germline V gene encodes CDR1 SGHTA and CDR2 FQGNSA. CDR3 length equals 15 residues. Losses at the gene ends were 5 bases for V and 4 bases for J; bases not matched to a gene: 5. The chain's CDR3 is CASSPGTGGLYGYTF. The CDR3 nucleotides are TGTGCCAGCAGCCCTGGGACAGGGGGCCTCTATGGCTACACCTTC.

This clonotype showed up just a few times. This chain connects TRBV7-9 to TRBJ2-3, with D perhaps matching TRBD2 (7 bases). This CDR3 is built from 15 residues. The V and J ends lost 5 bases and 0 bases respectively, with 12 bases between them. CDR1 is SEHNR and CDR2 is FQNEAQ in the germline V gene (reference sequence). The CDR3 sequence: CASSRGAVSTDTQYF. CDR3 coding DNA: TGTGCCAGCAGCCGGGGGGCCGTAAGCACAGATACGCAGTATTTT.

The gene calls are TRBV5-1 and TRBJ2-1; D unclear. The V and J ends lost 4 bases and 3 bases respectively, with 11 bases between them. CDR1 SGHRS and CDR2 YFSETQ come from the germline V gene. The CDR3 consists of 14 residues. The CDR3 DNA is TGCGCCAGCAGCACGGCAGGCTACTACAATGAGCAGTTCTTC. As protein: CASSTAGYYNEQFF.

This clonotype was counted between two and nine times. The J gene is TRBJ2-3, the V gene TRBV7-2; D not certain. The CDR3 spans 13 residues. The V gene's germline CDR1 is SGHTA and CDR2 FQGNSA. V lost 7 bases and J 3 bases, leaving 11 bases between the germline ends. The CDR3 reads CASTRYTTDTQYF. CDR3 DNA: TGTGCCAGCACCAGGTACACGACAGATACGCAGTATTTT.

The rearrangement uses TRBV12-3 or TRBV12-4 and TRBJ2-3; 7 bases fit TRBD1. The V gene end was trimmed by 7 bases and the J gene end by 8 bases; junction bases not matched to a gene: 9. This CDR3 has 13 amino acids. CDR3 DNA sequence: TGTGCCAGCACCGTAGACAGGGTGGGTACGCAGTATTTT. This gives the protein CASTVDRVGTQYF.